Shown below are 30 T cell receptor beta chains from a single sample sequenced in a study of T cells after yellow fever vaccination. TCRdb analysed the 5' RACE reads with MiXCR anew, one entry per CDR3 protein. Here the sample spans about 160,000 distinct CDR3 sequences, more than 5.5% being singletons. The sample was CD4+ T cells sorted from PBMCs, taken 5 to 6 days after the first yellow fever vaccination. The receptor set was obtained from a man between 18 and 35 years old who received the YFV17D yellow fever vaccine.

About this clonotype: A clone one base away is much larger, so this may be a read error. V usage is TRBV3-1 and J usage is TRBJ1-6, with a weak D call TRBD1 (6 bases). The CDR3 has 12 amino acids. Germline V gene data show CDR1 as LGHDT and CDR2 as YNNKEL (reference sequence). The V gene lost 6 bases and the J gene lost 9 bases, with 9 bases spanning the gap. This CDR3 is CASSTGFSPLHF. The CDR3 DNA follows: TGTGCCAGCAGTACAGGGTTTTCACCCCTCCACTTT.

This clonotype was detected a few times. The genes are TRBV14 and TRBJ2-7; TRBD1 is a possible D gene (6 bases). Trimming shortened V by 3 bases and J by 1 base, and 16 bases separated the two germline ends. Germline CDR1 reads SGHDN; CDR2 reads FVKESK. The CDR3 covers 16 residues. The CDR3 protein is CASSQYYRETSYEQYV. CDR3 bases: TGTGCCAGCAGCCAGTACTACAGGGAGACATCCTACGAGCAGTACGTC.

This clonotype was seen a handful of times. This chain connects TRBV9 to TRBJ1-5; D is ambiguous. The germline V and J ends were trimmed by 4 bases and 2 bases, with 13 bases remaining between them. CDR3 length equals 15 residues. Germline V gives CDR1 SGDLS, CDR2 YYNGEE. CDR3 sequence (DNA): TGTGCCAGCAGCTCTACACCTTTTGGCAATCAGCCCCAGCATTTT. Translated: CASSSTPFGNQPQHF.

This clonotype was seen repeatedly, ten times or more. The CDR3 bases are TGTGCCAGCAGCCGGACAGGGACCTACGAGCAGTACTTC. Amino acids: CASSRTGTYEQYF. The chain joins TRBV3-1 to TRBJ2-7; 8 bases match TRBD1. Trimming took 4 bases from V and 2 from J; bases not matched to a gene: 1. Germline CDR1 and CDR2: LGHDT and YNNKEL (reference sequence). The CDR3 has 13 amino acids.

This clonotype was observed a handful of times. This chain links TRBV2 with TRBJ2-4; D may match TRBD1 or TRBD2 (5 bases each). V was pared by 3 bases and J by 6 bases, with 15 bases between. Germline loops: CDR1 SNHLY, CDR2 FYNNEI. The CDR3 has 15 residues. CDR3 nucleotide sequence: TGTGCCAGCAGTGATTCCAGGGAGCGGAGAAACATTCAGTACTTC. Amino acid sequence: CASSDSRERRNIQYF.

In its sample, this clonotype was seen many times. This chain links TRBV14 with TRBJ1-1; D is unresolved. Per germline, CDR1 SGHDN and CDR2 FVKESK. V lost 4 bases and J lost 0, with 6 bases in between. There are 13 residues in the CDR3. CDR3 in DNA: TGTGCCAGCAGCCCAAACATGAACACTGAAGCTTTCTTT. This sequence encodes CASSPNMNTEAFF.

This clonotype was detected ten times or more. The chain is built from TRBV10-3 and TRBJ1-6; 7 positions agree with TRBD1. The CDR3 runs 15 residues. Trimming removed 10 bases from V and 5 bases from J; junction bases left unmatched: 11. CDR1 ENHRY and CDR2 SYGVKD come from the germline V gene. The CDR3 nucleotides are TGTGCCACCACGGGCAGGGGGATCAATAATTCACCCCTCCACTTT. Protein product: CATTGRGINNSPLHF.

This clonotype showed up many times. V is TRBV4-1 and J is TRBJ2-5, with D unresolved. Germline CDR1 reads MGHRA; CDR2 reads YSYEKL. The CDR3 totals 16 residues. The ends were cut back, 6 bases at V and 5 bases at J, with 22 bases in the middle. The CDR3 region has the DNA TGCGCCAGCAGTGGAGACGGGTTCTCTGCGCCCGAGACCCAGTACTTC. Its translation is CASSGDGFSAPETQYF.

This clonotype was counted many times. The chain employs TRBV7-2 and TRBJ1-1; tentatively, D is TRBD1 (5 bases). Germline assignment: CDR1 SGHTA and CDR2 FQGNSA. CDR3 length equals 13 residues. Trimming stripped 3 bases from V and 5 bases from J, with 10 bases between. This CDR3 reads CASSLTGQTEAFF. DNA of the CDR3: TGTGCCAGCAGCTTGACGGGGCAGACTGAAGCTTTCTTT.

This clonotype occurred a few times. The chain recombines TRBV5-1 with TRBJ2-2, with 11 bases fitting TRBD2. CDR3 length: 16 amino acids. Per the germline V gene, CDR1 is SGHRS and CDR2 is YFSETQ. The V gene end was trimmed by 4 bases and the J gene end by 1 base; junction bases not matched to a gene: 3. The chain's CDR3 is CASSPGTSGNTGELFF. CDR3 bases: TGCGCCAGCAGCCCCGGGACTAGCGGGAACACCGGGGAGCTGTTTTTT. The entire variable domain, with the rest obtained from reference TRBV5-1 and TRBJ2-2, is as follows: KAGVTQTPRYLIKTRGQQVTLSCSPISGHRSVSWYQQTPGQGLQFLFEYFSETQRNKGNFPGRFSGRQFSNSRSEMNVSTLELGDSALYLCASSPGTSGNTGELFFGEGSRLTVL.

This clonotype showed up many times. V usage is TRBV29-1 and J usage is TRBJ2-3; D gene unclear. CDR3 length: 13 amino acids. The V gene's germline CDR1 is SQVTM and CDR2 ANQGSEA. V lost 4 bases and J lost 7, with 15 bases in between. CDR3 residues: CSVAVRAPHTQYF. DNA of the CDR3: TGCAGCGTTGCAGTCCGGGCCCCACATACGCAGTATTTT.

This clonotype was seen ten or more times. The chain links TRBV12-3 or TRBV12-4 to TRBJ2-2; D remains ambiguous. CDR3 size: 15 residues. The ends were cut back, 6 bases at V and 4 bases at J, with 15 bases in the middle. CDR3 residues: CASSQDTFTTGELFF. The CDR3 DNA sequence: TGTGCCAGCAGCCAAGACACCTTTACCACCGGGGAGCTGTTTTTT.

As regards this clonotype: A clone one base away is much larger, so this may be a read error. This chain uses TRBV4-3 with TRBJ2-5; D call uncertain. The CDR3 is 15 amino acids. V was clipped by 0 bases and J by 5 bases, with 13 bases between them. Looked up from germline, CDR1 is LGHNA and CDR2 is YSLEER. CDR3: CASSQDPLVTETQYF. CDR3 in DNA: TGCGCCAGCAGCCAAGATCCCCTGGTAACGGAGACCCAGTACTTC.

V and J are TRBV4-3 and TRBJ1-2; no definite D call. Trimming cost V 1 base and J 1 base, with 19 bases left between them. Per the germline V gene, CDR1 is LGHNA and CDR2 is YSLEER. The CDR3 is made up of 18 amino acids. CDR3 residues: CASSQGAARQYINYGYTF. Written as DNA, the CDR3 is TGCGCCAGCAGCCAAGGAGCAGCTAGGCAGTACATTAACTATGGCTACACCTTC.

This clonotype showed up many times. The chain is built from TRBV12-3 or TRBV12-4 and TRBJ2-3, with TRBD2 identical over 10 bases. CDR3 length: 16 residues. V lost 3 bases, J lost 8 bases, and 11 bases stayed unmatched. The CDR3 loop is CASSLSSGGPSGTQYF. CDR3 nucleotide sequence: TGTGCCAGCAGTTTGTCTAGCGGGGGACCAAGCGGTACGCAGTATTTT.

The chain combines TRBV11-1 with TRBJ2-6; D perhaps matches TRBD2 (6 bases). Germline-derived CDR1 and CDR2 are SGHAT and FQDESV (reference sequence). Deletions cut 5 bases from V and 0 bases from J, with 8 bases between. The CDR3 consists of 15 residues. The CDR3 nucleotides are TGTGCCAGCAGCCCAGCGGGCTCTGGGGCCAACGTCCTGACTTTC. Its protein is CASSPAGSGANVLTF.

This sequence joins TRBV5-1 and TRBJ2-4, with D perhaps matching TRBD1 (5 bases). Deletions cut 0 bases from V and 8 bases from J, with 9 bases between. Germline values: CDR1 SGHRS, CDR2 YFSETQ. This CDR3 spans 13 amino acids. CDR3 bases: TGCGCCAGCAGCTTGGAAGGGGCGGACATTCAGTACTTC. Protein: CASSLEGADIQYF.

V usage is TRBV5-5 and J usage is TRBJ1-2; D gene uncertain. V was cut by 2 bases and J by 4 bases, with 12 bases left in between. The CDR3 has 14 amino acids. CDR1 and CDR2 (germline): SGHKS, YYEKEE (reference sequence). CDR3 nucleotide sequence: TGTGCCAGCAGCTTCGCCAGATCACCCTATGGCTACACCTTC. Protein product: CASSFARSPYGYTF. Full variable domain (missing parts from reference TRBV5-5 and TRBJ1-2): DAGVTQSPTHLIKTRGQQVTLRCSPISGHKSVSWYQQVLGQGPQFIFQYYEKEERGRGNFPDRFSARQFPNYSSELNVNALLLGDSALYLCASSFARSPYGYTFGSGTRLTVV.

The chain couples TRBV2 to TRBJ1-6; no clear D gene. The V and J ends lost 5 bases and 10 bases respectively, with 9 bases between them. This CDR3 spans 12 amino acids. Per germline, CDR1 SNHLY and CDR2 FYNNEI. The CDR3 sequence is CASSKEGSPLHF. The CDR3 DNA follows: TGTGCCAGCAGTAAAGAAGGATCACCCCTCCACTTT. Filled out from reference TRBV2 and TRBJ1-6, the complete variable domain reads EPEVTQTPSHQVTQMGQEVILRCVPISNHLYFYWYRQILGQKVEFLVSFYNNEISEKSEIFDDQFSVERPDGSNFTLKIRSTKLEDSAMYFCASSKEGSPLHFGNGTRLTVT.

Ten or more counts support this clonotype. The chain carries TRBV2 and TRBJ1-4; D unclear. V gave up 3 bases and J gave up 8 bases, with 7 bases separating them. This CDR3 contains 12 residues. CDR1 and CDR2 (germline): SNHLY, FYNNEI. CDR3: CASSEGWEKLFF. The CDR3 DNA follows: TGTGCCAGCAGTGAGGGTTGGGAAAAACTGTTTTTT. The full variable domain, completed using reference TRBV2 and TRBJ1-4, is EPEVTQTPSHQVTQMGQEVILRCVPISNHLYFYWYRQILGQKVEFLVSFYNNEISEKSEIFDDQFSVERPDGSNFTLKIRSTKLEDSAMYFCASSEGWEKLFFGSGTQLSVL.

The J gene is TRBJ1-1, the V gene TRBV12-3 or TRBV12-4, with 9 bases matching TRBD1. The trim removed 3 bases at V and 0 bases at J, leaving 2 bases unmatched. CDR3 length equals 15 residues. CDR3 sequence: CASSFGTGLNTEAFF. The CDR3 DNA reads as TGTGCCAGCAGTTTCGGGACAGGGCTGAACACTGAAGCTTTCTTT.

This clonotype came up a few times. V is TRBV7-9 and J is TRBJ2-5; D unresolved. Germline V gene data show CDR1 as SEHNR and CDR2 as FQNEAQ (reference sequence). V gave up 2 bases and J gave up 4 bases, with 5 bases separating them. The CDR3 runs 12 residues. CDR3 bases: TGTGCCAGCAGCTTAAATCTAGAGACCCAGTACTTC. It codes for CASSLNLETQYF.

This clonotype has at least ten counts. This chain connects TRBV15 to TRBJ1-5; no reliable D call. The CDR3 is made up of 15 amino acids. Germline assignment: CDR1 LNHNV and CDR2 YYDKDF (reference sequence). V was trimmed by 1 base and J by 0 bases, leaving 7 bases between them. The CDR3 here is CATSRVDASNQPQHF. CDR3 DNA: TGTGCCACCAGCAGAGTAGACGCTAGCAATCAGCCCCAGCATTTT. Full variable domain (remainder filled in from reference TRBV15 and TRBJ1-5): DAMVIQNPRYQVTQFGKPVTLSCSQTLNHNVMYWYQQKSSQAPKLLFHYYDKDFNNEADTPDNFQSRRPNTSFCFLDIRSPGLGDTAMYLCATSRVDASNQPQHFGDGTRLSIL.

There are many counts of this clonotype. For the CDR3, the DNA is TGTGCCACCAGCAGAGAACGGTACAGCCTTAACACCGGGGAGCTGTTTTTT. Translating it yields CATSRERYSLNTGELFF. The V call is TRBV15, the J call TRBJ2-2; no clear D gene. V lost 0 bases and J 2 bases, leaving 13 bases between the germline ends. The CDR3 consists of 17 residues. The germline gives CDR1 LNHNV, CDR2 YYDKDF (reference sequence).

This clonotype was found many times. The gene calls are TRBV7-2 and TRBJ2-5, with TRBD2 as a possible D gene (6 bases). V was shortened by 5 bases and J by 5 bases, with 15 bases between the two germline ends. This CDR3 region has 14 residues. Germline CDR1 reads SGHTA; CDR2 reads FQGNSA. CDR3 in DNA: TGTGCCAGCAGCGTTCAGGGCGGGATGGAGACCCAGTACTTC. Protein product: CASSVQGGMETQYF.

The sample holds many counts of this clonotype. The J gene is TRBJ1-2, the V gene TRBV5-1; TRBD1 is a possible D gene (5 bases). The CDR3 runs 12 residues. Germline assignment: CDR1 SGHRS and CDR2 YFSETQ. Trimming left V 2 bases short and J 6 bases short, with 8 bases between. CDR3 coding DNA: TGCGCCAGCAGCTTAATGGGGGATGGCTACACCTTC. Protein: CASSLMGDGYTF.

In its sample, this clonotype was seen a few times. The chain employs TRBV5-5 and TRBJ2-5; possibly TRBD1 for D (5 bases). This CDR3 comprises 15 residues. Trimming removed 1 base from V and 2 bases from J, with 12 bases in between. Germline V gives CDR1 SGHKS, CDR2 YYEKEE (reference sequence). The CDR3 DNA reads as TGTGCCAGCAGCTTGATAGCCTCAGGGCAAGAGACCCAGTACTTC. It encodes CASSLIASGQETQYF. The full variable domain, rest sourced from reference TRBV5-5 and TRBJ2-5, is DAGVTQSPTHLIKTRGQQVTLRCSPISGHKSVSWYQQVLGQGPQFIFQYYEKEERGRGNFPDRFSARQFPNYSSELNVNALLLGDSALYLCASSLIASGQETQYFGPGTRLLVL.

This clonotype was counted ten times or more. This chain connects TRBV20-1 to TRBJ2-2; D unclear. V lost 6 bases and J 7 bases, leaving 12 bases between the germline ends. CDR3 size: 12 residues. Germline V gene data show CDR1 as DFQATT and CDR2 as SNEGSKA (reference sequence). CDR3 amino acids: CSAVEWGGELFF. As DNA, the CDR3 is TGCAGTGCGGTGGAGTGGGGCGGGGAGCTGTTTTTT.

The chain recombines TRBV5-4 with TRBJ2-5, with D possibly being TRBD2 (5 bases). The CDR3 consists of 14 residues. The germline V and J ends were trimmed by 5 bases and 1 base, with 12 bases remaining between them. CDR1 is SGHNT and CDR2 is YYREEE in the germline V gene (reference sequence). The CDR3 DNA is TGTGCCAGCAGGGAGGAGAGGGCCCAAGAGACCCAGTACTTC. Its protein product is CASREERAQETQYF. Complete variable domain (other parts from reference TRBV5-4 and TRBJ2-5): ETGVTQSPTHLIKTRGQQVTLRCSSQSGHNTVSWYQQALGQGPQFIFQYYREEENGRGNFPPRFSGLQFPNYSSELNVNALELDDSALYLCASREERAQETQYFGPGTRLLVL.

This clonotype was counted at least ten times. The J gene is TRBJ2-3, the V gene TRBV29-1; possibly TRBD2 for D (5 bases). CDR1 and CDR2 (germline): SQVTM, ANQGSEA. This CDR3 comprises 14 residues. V was pared by 2 bases and J by 5 bases, with 14 bases between. The CDR3 here is CSVERGPGGDTQYF. The CDR3 DNA is TGCAGCGTTGAAAGAGGTCCAGGAGGAGATACGCAGTATTTT.